Listed here are 30 T cell receptor beta chains from one sample, sequenced in a study of shared clonotypes between healthy human individuals. The table came from immunoSEQ multiplex PCR; TCRdb's copy has only in-frame clones and leaves some out. The profile covers about 1.5 million clones, with approximately 98% appearing a single time and around 0.47% taken by the ten largest. The sample comprised naive CD4+ T cells sorted from blood. The subset: CD45RA+ positively selected. The source is a man aged 25 to 45 in good health.

V is TRBV15 and J is TRBJ1-2, with D tentatively TRBD1 (6 bases). The CDR3 has 14 residues. Germline CDR1 is LNHNV and CDR2 is YYDKDF (reference sequence). Trimming stripped 3 bases from V and 4 bases from J, with 12 bases between. The CDR3 sequence is CATSSEGGTYGYTF. Here the CDR3 DNA reads TGTGCCACCAGCAGCGAGGGGGGCACCTATGGCTACACCTTC.

The rearrangement links TRBV5-6 to TRBJ2-7, with D unresolved. The V end lost 6 bases, the J end lost 2 bases, and 12 bases lay between the germline ends. There are 13 residues in the CDR3. Germline V gene lookup returns CDR1 SGHDT and CDR2 YYEEEE. CDR3 residues: CASTATLAYEQYF. CDR3 bases: TGTGCCAGCACCGCGACATTAGCCTACGAGCAGTACTTC.

The chain links TRBV15 to TRBJ2-4, with 9 bases identical to TRBD2. V was pared by 1 base and J by 1 base, with 8 bases of the junction left unmatched. Germline V gives CDR1 LNHNV, CDR2 YYDKDF (reference sequence). The CDR3 totals 18 residues. The CDR3 reads CATSRVPLAGGAKNIQYF. CDR3 sequence (DNA): TGTGCCACCAGCAGAGTCCCCCTCGCGGGAGGGGCCAAAAACATTCAGTACTTC.

This chain uses TRBV10-3 with TRBJ2-4, with 7 bases aligning to TRBD1. The V and J ends lost 10 bases and 3 bases, in that order; junction bases with no gene match: 9. Germline CDR1 reads ENHRY; CDR2 reads SYGVKD. This CDR3 is 14 amino acids long. The CDR3 nucleotides read TGTGCCAACAAGACAGGGAAGAGCAAAAACATTCAGTACTTC. Its translation is CANKTGKSKNIQYF.

This clone was seen only a few times. The sample contains more than one DNA sequence encoding this CDR3. The chain carries TRBV11-2 and TRBJ2-7; D gene uncertain. Between the trimmed V and J ends, which lost 1 base and 3 bases, there was a span of 4 bases. This CDR3 has 12 residues. In germline, CDR1 is SGHAT, CDR2 FQNNGV. CDR3 in DNA: TGTGCCAGCAGCTTAGTCGGCTACGAGCAGTACTTC. It is translated as CASSLVGYEQYF.

This chain joins TRBV14 and TRBJ2-7; no clear D. Germline V gene sequence: CDR1 SGHDN, CDR2 FVKESK. CDR3 length equals 14 residues. Trimming shortened V by 0 bases and J by 6 bases, and 12 bases separated the two germline ends. DNA of the CDR3: TGTGCCAGCAGCCAAGATTCCGAGTTCGGCGAGCAGTACTTC. It yields the protein CASSQDSEFGEQYF.

The V gene is TRBV10-2, the J gene TRBJ2-1; D not resolved. The germline gives CDR1 WSHSY, CDR2 SAAADI. V was trimmed by 8 bases and J by 7 bases, leaving 21 bases between them. The CDR3 has 15 amino acids. The CDR3 loop is CASAPPEPPHNEQFF. In nucleotides, the CDR3 is TGCGCCAGCGCCCCCCCTGAGCCTCCCCATAATGAGCAGTTCTTC.

This chain connects TRBV6-6 to TRBJ1-5; D perhaps matches TRBD1 (5 bases). Germline lookup yields CDR1 MNHNY and CDR2 SVGAGI (reference sequence). The CDR3 contains 15 residues. V lost 0 bases, J lost 4 bases, and 10 bases lay in between. The CDR3 bases are TGTGCCAGCAGTTACTCCCTCGACAGTAATCAGCCCCAGCATTTT. Translating gives CASSYSLDSNQPQHF.

The chain joins TRBV28 to TRBJ1-1; D is ambiguous. The CDR3 loop spans 13 amino acids. Trimming shortened V by 3 bases and J by 8 bases, and 13 bases separated the two germline ends. Germline CDR1 is MDHEN and CDR2 is SYDVKM. CDR3 region: CASSLGPKAEAFF. The CDR3 DNA reads as TGTGCCAGCAGTTTGGGCCCCAAAGCCGAAGCTTTCTTT.

This sequence joins TRBV10-3 and TRBJ2-7, with D possibly being TRBD1 (5 bases). The CDR3 runs 10 residues. Germline V lookup: CDR1 ENHRY, CDR2 SYGVKD. V was shortened by 11 bases and J by 4 bases, with 9 bases between the two germline ends. CDR3 DNA: TGTGCCTCAGGGCAATACGAGCAGTACTTC. It specifies CASGQYEQYF.

The rearrangement uses TRBV6-5 and TRBJ2-7, with no clear D. The length of the CDR3 is 15 residues. V was trimmed by 6 bases and J by 3 bases, leaving 18 bases between them. CDR1 and CDR2 (germline): MNHEY, SVGAGI. Here the CDR3 DNA reads TGTGCCAGCAGCTTCCTGGGCAGTCGGTACTACGAGCAGTACTTC. It translates to CASSFLGSRYYEQYF.

The chain employs TRBV9 and TRBJ2-2; D is ambiguous. This CDR3 region has 11 residues. Germline-derived CDR1 and CDR2 are SGDLS and YYNGEE. V was clipped by 5 bases and J by 7 bases, with 6 bases between them. The CDR3 loop reads CASSVFGELFF. The DNA for the CDR3 is TGTGCCAGCAGTGTTTTCGGGGAGCTGTTTTTT.

On this clone itself: Other DNA sequences in the sample encode the same CDR3. The chain uses TRBV5-1 and TRBJ2-1, with TRBD2 matching over 12 bases. The junction had 3 bases not matched to a gene; V was cut back by 0 bases and J by 8 bases. The germline V gene has CDR1 SGHRS and CDR2 YFSETQ. The CDR3 is 15 residues long. DNA of the CDR3: TGCGCCAGCAGCTTGGGACTAGCGGGAGTGGATGAGCAGTTCTTC. Its translation: CASSLGLAGVDEQFF. The full variable domain, completed using reference TRBV5-1 and TRBJ2-1, is KAGVTQTPRYLIKTRGQQVTLSCSPISGHRSVSWYQQTPGQGLQFLFEYFSETQRNKGNFPGRFSGRQFSNSRSEMNVSTLELGDSALYLCASSLGLAGVDEQFFGPGTRLTVL.

This rearrangement joins TRBV28 to TRBJ2-7; the D gene is possibly TRBD2 (5 bases). In germline, CDR1 is MDHEN, CDR2 SYDVKM. V lost 6 bases and J lost 1, with 16 bases in between. CDR3 size: 15 residues. CDR3 residues: CASSSLGEFSYEQYF. CDR3 coding DNA: TGTGCCAGCAGCTCACTTGGGGAGTTTTCCTACGAGCAGTACTTC.

The rearrangement links TRBV5-1 to TRBJ1-1, with a possible D match to TRBD1 (5 bases). The CDR3 sequence is 15 residues long. The V and J ends lost 5 bases and 2 bases respectively, with 16 bases between them. Per the germline V gene, CDR1 is SGHRS and CDR2 is YFSETQ. CDR3 DNA sequence: TGCGCCAGCAGTCCCGGGGGTGGGGCTAACACTGAAGCTTTCTTT. Amino acid sequence: CASSPGGGANTEAFF.

This clone has only one observation. The chain combines TRBV29-1 with TRBJ2-5; tentatively, D is TRBD2 (6 bases). This CDR3 comprises 12 residues. Germline CDR1 is SQVTM and CDR2 is ANQGSEA. Trimming took off 6 bases at V and 0 bases at J, with 8 bases between the two ends. This chain's CDR3 is CSVGGHQETQYF. As DNA, the CDR3 is TGCAGCGTGGGAGGACACCAAGAGACCCAGTACTTC.

V is TRBV7-2 and J is TRBJ2-3, with D unresolved. The CDR3 spans 15 residues. CDR1 is SGHTA and CDR2 is FQGNSA in the germline V gene. Trimming took off 6 bases at V and 0 bases at J, with 13 bases between the two ends. CDR3 loop: CASSTIVTSTDTQYF. CDR3 sequence (DNA): TGTGCCAGCAGTACCATCGTAACTAGCACAGATACGCAGTATTTT.

The chain employs TRBV14 and TRBJ2-5, with D hard to call. Germline V gives CDR1 SGHDN, CDR2 FVKESK. V lost 3 bases, J lost 4 bases, and 9 bases lay in between. CDR3 length equals 13 residues. This chain's CDR3 is CASSQNFRETQYF. CDR3 in DNA: TGTGCCAGCAGCCAGAACTTTCGAGAGACCCAGTACTTC.

This chain uses TRBV5-8 with TRBJ2-2, with D perhaps TRBD2 (6 bases). The CDR3 consists of 14 residues. Germline V gene lookup returns CDR1 SGHTS and CDR2 YDEGEE. V was pared by 6 bases and J by 5 bases, with 14 bases between. The CDR3 reads CASNYGSRTGELFF. CDR3 coding DNA: TGTGCCAGCAATTACGGGAGTCGGACCGGGGAGCTGTTTTTT.

About this clone itself: This same CDR3 is encoded by further DNA sequences in the sample. The V and J genes are TRBV9 and TRBJ2-3; D perhaps matches TRBD1 (6 bases). Trimming took 2 bases from V and 0 from J, leaving 10 bases between them. Germline lookup yields CDR1 SGDLS and CDR2 YYNGEE. The CDR3 has 15 residues. CDR3 region: CASSVDSTSTDTQYF. Written as DNA, the CDR3 is TGTGCCAGCAGCGTGGACAGCACTAGCACAGATACGCAGTATTTT.

The CDR3 DNA is TGTGCCAGCAGCACTGGGACAGGGTTCGGCGGCTACACCTTC. Its protein is CASSTGTGFGGYTF. The V and J genes are TRBV7-8 and TRBJ1-2; 9 bases line up with TRBD1. This CDR3 contains 14 residues. Germline V lookup: CDR1 SGHVS, CDR2 FQNEAQ. The J segment lost 8 bases and the V segment lost 5 bases, leaving 9 bases of the junction unmatched.

The chain's CDR3 is CASRTGSGNTIYF. The CDR3 bases are TGTGCCAGCAGGACGGGTTCCGGAAACACCATATATTTT. The rearrangement links TRBV28 to TRBJ1-3, with D unclear. The V end was cut by 6 bases, the J end by 4 bases, with 10 bases between. Germline CDR1 is MDHEN and CDR2 is SYDVKM. CDR3 length equals 13 residues.

This chain links TRBV27 with TRBJ2-3; no definite D call. The V end was cut by 0 bases, the J end by 0 bases, with 7 bases between. Germline-derived CDR1 and CDR2 are MNHEY and SMNVEV (reference sequence). The CDR3 loop spans 15 amino acids. CDR3: CASSLSSLSTDTQYF. The CDR3 coding sequence is TGTGCCAGCAGTTTATCGTCCCTAAGCACAGATACGCAGTATTTT.

This chain links TRBV27 with TRBJ1-5; TRBD1 is a possible D gene (6 bases). This CDR3 spans 15 amino acids. The germline CDR1 and CDR2 sequences are MNHEY and SMNVEV (reference sequence). The V gene lost 3 bases and the J gene lost 1 base, with 10 bases spanning the gap. In nucleotides, the CDR3 is TGTGCCAGCAGTTTCCTACAGGGAAGCAATCAGCCCCAGCATTTT. Amino acids: CASSFLQGSNQPQHF.

This clone showed up just once. The chain is built from TRBV5-1 and TRBJ2-5, with a weak D call TRBD2 (7 bases). Between the trimmed V and J ends, which lost 7 bases and 3 bases, there was a span of 13 bases. The CDR3 length is 13 residues. Germline assignment: CDR1 SGHRS and CDR2 YFSETQ. The chain's CDR3 is CASSRGAEETQYF. The CDR3 region has the DNA TGCGCCAGCTCACGGGGGGCTGAAGAGACCCAGTACTTC.

The CDR3 region has the DNA TGTGCCAGCAGCTTAATTCTAGCGCCGAACACCGGGGAGCTGTTTTTT. This translates into CASSLILAPNTGELFF. The chain uses TRBV7-9 and TRBJ2-2; D is perhaps TRBD2 (6 bases). The V gene lost 2 bases and the J gene lost 0 bases, with 10 bases spanning the gap. The CDR3 totals 16 residues. CDR1 and CDR2 (germline): SEHNR, FQNEAQ (reference sequence).

The chain is built from TRBV28 and TRBJ2-4; a possible D gene is TRBD2 (5 bases). Germline V lookup: CDR1 MDHEN, CDR2 SYDVKM. The CDR3 consists of 15 residues. V was shortened by 5 bases and J by 4 bases, with 15 bases between the two germline ends. DNA of the CDR3: TGTGCCAGCAGTCCCCCGCTCGGAGGAAAAAACATTCAGTACTTC. It translates to CASSPPLGGKNIQYF.

The chain recombines TRBV9 with TRBJ2-2; 8 bases map to TRBD2. Germline V lookup: CDR1 SGDLS, CDR2 YYNGEE. The J segment lost 6 bases and the V segment lost 1 base, leaving 8 bases of the junction unmatched. This CDR3 has 16 amino acids. The chain's CDR3 is CASSVSGAGVAGELFF. The CDR3 DNA is TGTGCCAGCAGCGTATCAGGAGCGGGAGTGGCCGGGGAGCTGTTTTTT.

This chain uses TRBV27 with TRBJ2-7; TRBD2 matches at 7 bases. Looked up from germline, CDR1 is MNHEY and CDR2 is SMNVEV (reference sequence). The junction had 6 bases not matched to a gene; V was cut back by 6 bases and J by 4 bases. The CDR3 covers 13 residues. The CDR3 bases are TGTGCCAGCAGGGCTAGCGGTCGGTACGAGCAGTACTTC. As protein: CASRASGRYEQYF.

The chain uses TRBV7-8 and TRBJ2-3, with D perhaps being TRBD1 or TRBD2 (7 bases each). Per the germline V gene, CDR1 is SGHVS and CDR2 is FQNEAQ. Between the trimmed V and J ends, which lost 2 bases and 0 bases, there was a span of 18 bases. The CDR3 covers 18 residues. CDR3 sequence reads: CASSLLRRGTESTDTQYF. CDR3 DNA sequence: TGTGCCAGCAGCTTATTGAGGCGGGGGACAGAAAGCACAGATACGCAGTATTTT.